The 10 T cell receptor beta chains given below trace back to one sample, sequenced in a study of pediatric ulcerative colitis. Only in-frame clones appear in the TCRdb table, and some are missing; sequencing was by immunoSEQ multiplex PCR. The sample has approximately 5,200 clones; roughly 87% are singletons. Material for sequencing was blood. These TCRs come from a boy younger than 18 with mild ulcerative colitis.

The V and J genes are TRBV25-1 and TRBJ1-2; D gene unclear. The CDR3 loop spans 14 amino acids. Looked up from germline, CDR1 is MGHDK and CDR2 is SYGVNS. The germline V and J ends were trimmed by 0 bases and 2 bases, with 7 bases remaining between them. The CDR3 protein is CASSEYTRNYGYTF. As DNA, the CDR3 is TGTGCCAGCAGTGAATATACCAGGAACTATGGCTACACCTTC.

V gene TRBV9 combines with J gene TRBJ1-1; D perhaps matches TRBD1 (5 bases). V was shortened by 4 bases and J by 7 bases, with 14 bases between the two germline ends. The length of the CDR3 is 13 residues. The germline gives CDR1 SGDLS, CDR2 YYNGEE. The CDR3 nucleotides read TGTGCCAGCAGCTATCAAAGGAGGGGTGAAGCTTTCTTT. Translated: CASSYQRRGEAFF.

The chain employs TRBV15 and TRBJ2-6; no firm D call. Trimming removed 1 base from V and 2 bases from J, with 3 bases in between. The CDR3 is 14 residues long. The germline V gene encodes CDR1 LNHNV and CDR2 YYDKDF (reference sequence). CDR3 sequence reads: CATSRGAGANVLTF. CDR3 bases: TGTGCCACCAGCAGAGGGGCTGGGGCCAACGTCCTGACTTTC.

This chain connects TRBV27 to TRBJ2-7; D might be TRBD2 (6 bases). Germline-derived CDR1 and CDR2 are MNHEY and SMNVEV (reference sequence). Trimming took off 1 base at V and 2 bases at J, with 9 bases between the two ends. CDR3 length equals 14 residues. In DNA form, the CDR3 reads TGTGCCAGCAGTTTATTCGGGGGACCCTACGAGCAGTACTTC. Amino acid sequence: CASSLFGGPYEQYF.

V is TRBV27 and J is TRBJ1-2, with 7 bases that match TRBD1. CDR3 length equals 15 residues. Looked up from germline, CDR1 is MNHEY and CDR2 is SMNVEV (reference sequence). The ends lost 6 bases at V and 5 bases at J; junction bases unmatched: 12. CDR3 loop: CASSQGGPTPYGYTF. The CDR3 DNA follows: TGTGCCAGCAGCCAGGGGGGCCCAACTCCATATGGCTACACCTTC.

This clone is a singleton in its sample. The chain carries TRBV7-2 and TRBJ2-7; 9 nucleotides line up with TRBD2. Germline V gives CDR1 SGHTA, CDR2 FQGNSA. The CDR3 totals 15 residues. J gave up 4 bases and V 1 base, and 5 bases lay outside the gene matches. The chain's CDR3 is CASSLVGTSLYEQYF. The CDR3 DNA follows: TGTGCCAGCAGCTTAGTTGGGACTAGCCTGTACGAGCAGTACTTC. The full variable domain, with the rest looked up from reference TRBV7-2 and TRBJ2-7, is GAGVSQSPSNKVTEKGKDVELRCDPISGHTALYWYRQSLGQGLEFLIYFQGNSAPDKSGLPSDRFSAERTGGSVSTLTIQRTQQEDSAVYLCASSLVGTSLYEQYFGPGTRLTVT.

Only one count was recorded for this clone. The chain combines TRBV6-4 with TRBJ2-1; 8 nucleotides match TRBD2. Trimming took 6 bases from V and 8 from J; bases not matched to a gene: 15. Germline CDR1 reads MRHNA; CDR2 reads SNTAGT. This CDR3 contains 16 residues. CDR3 amino acids: CASSPRGGLVAHEQFF. DNA for the CDR3: TGTGCCAGCAGCCCCCGAGGGGGACTAGTCGCGCATGAGCAGTTCTTC.

The V call is TRBV5-6, the J call TRBJ2-3; 7 bases are shared with TRBD1. Germline values: CDR1 SGHDT, CDR2 YYEEEE. The junction had 10 bases not matched to a gene; V was cut back by 4 bases and J by 2 bases. CDR3 length equals 16 residues. Here the CDR3 reads CASSQVGTDNTDTQYF. CDR3 nucleotides: TGTGCCAGCAGCCAAGTAGGGACAGACAACACAGATACGCAGTATTTT.

This rearrangement joins TRBV28 to TRBJ1-2; D is undetermined. CDR3 length equals 15 residues. Germline V lookup: CDR1 MDHEN, CDR2 SYDVKM. The germline V and J ends were trimmed by 6 bases and 5 bases, with 19 bases remaining between them. The CDR3 here is CASRAETRETYGYTF. DNA for the CDR3: TGTGCCAGCAGAGCCGAGACAAGGGAAACTTATGGCTACACCTTC.

The chain joins TRBV27 to TRBJ1-1; a weak D match, TRBD1 (6 bases). The CDR3 consists of 13 residues. V was clipped by 0 bases and J by 11 bases, with 13 bases between them. Germline values: CDR1 MNHEY, CDR2 SMNVEV (reference sequence). CDR3 nucleotide sequence: TGTGCCAGCAGTTTATCGGCGGGGGCTTGGGCTTTCTTT. Its protein product is CASSLSAGAWAFF.